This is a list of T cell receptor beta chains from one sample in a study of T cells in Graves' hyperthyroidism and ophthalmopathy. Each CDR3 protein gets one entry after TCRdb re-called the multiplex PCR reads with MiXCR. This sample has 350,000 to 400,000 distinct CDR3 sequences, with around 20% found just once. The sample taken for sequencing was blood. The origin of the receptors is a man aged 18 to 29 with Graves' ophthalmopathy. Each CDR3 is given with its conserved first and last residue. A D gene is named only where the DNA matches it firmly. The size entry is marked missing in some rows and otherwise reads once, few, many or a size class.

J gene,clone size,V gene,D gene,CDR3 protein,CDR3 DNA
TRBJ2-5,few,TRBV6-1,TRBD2,CASSRAGGGQETQYF,TGTGCCAGCAGTCGTGCCGGGGGGGGTCAAGAGACCCAGTACTTC
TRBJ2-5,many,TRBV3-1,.,CASSHRGEGETQYF,TGTGCCAGCAGCCACCGGGGCGAAGGTGAGACCCAGTACTTC
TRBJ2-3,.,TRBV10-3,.,CAISEFGSDTQYF,TGTGCCATCAGTGAATTCGGGTCAGATACGCAGTATTTT
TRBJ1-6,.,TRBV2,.,CASSSLEGNSPLHF,TGTGCCAGCAGTTCCCTCGAGGGCAATTCACCCCTCCACTTT
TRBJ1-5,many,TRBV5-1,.,CASSLGPGQPQHF,TGCGCCAGCAGCTTGGGCCCTGGCCAGCCCCAGCATTTT
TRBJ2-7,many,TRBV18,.,CASSPFGQSYEQYF,TGTGCCAGCTCACCCTTCGGACAGAGCTACGAGCAGTACTTC
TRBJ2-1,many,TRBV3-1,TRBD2,CASSQASGGNNEQFF,TGTGCCAGCAGCCAAGCCAGCGGGGGGAACAATGAGCAGTTCTTC
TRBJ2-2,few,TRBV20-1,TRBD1,CSARDTGDGELFF,TGCAGTGCTAGAGATACAGGGGATGGGGAGCTGTTTTTT
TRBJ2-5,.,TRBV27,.,CASSFQVGETQYF,TGTGCCAGCTCCTTTCAAGTTGGAGAGACCCAGTACTTC
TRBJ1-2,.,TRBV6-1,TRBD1,CASTGTGDNYGYTF,TGTGCCAGCACCGGGACAGGGGATAACTATGGCTACACCTTC
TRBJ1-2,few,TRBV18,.,CASSPYVGPAAPYGYTF,TGTGCCAGCTCACCATACGTTGGACCAGCTGCCCCCTATGGCTACACCTTC
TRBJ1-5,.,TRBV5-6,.,CASPGRDVGGNQPQHF,TGTGCCAGTCCTGGACGGGATGTTGGGGGCAATCAGCCCCAGCATTTT
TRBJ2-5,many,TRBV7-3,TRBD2,CASSDQRGGIETQYF,TGTGCCAGCAGCGATCAGCGGGGGGGCATCGAGACCCAGTACTTC
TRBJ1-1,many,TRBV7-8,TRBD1,CASSSMGQGVSTEAFF,TGTGCCAGCAGCTCCATGGGACAGGGCGTAAGCACTGAAGCTTTCTTT
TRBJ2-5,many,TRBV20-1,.,CSARDPDYQETQYF,TGCAGTGCTAGAGATCCTGACTACCAAGAGACCCAGTACTTC
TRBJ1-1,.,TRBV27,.,CASSLSGTGEAFF,TGTGCCAGCAGTTTATCTGGGACGGGGGAAGCTTTCTTT
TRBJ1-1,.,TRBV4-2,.,CASSRGNTGSPNTEAFF,TGTGCCAGCAGCCGAGGGAATACAGGATCCCCGAACACTGAAGCTTTCTTT
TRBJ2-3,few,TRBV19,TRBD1,CASSIAGQGRDTQYF,TGTGCCAGTAGTATAGCGGGACAGGGTCGAGATACGCAGTATTTT
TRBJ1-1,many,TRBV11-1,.,CASSKGTKVFTEAFF,TGTGCCAGCAGCAAAGGGACCAAGGTTTTCACTGAAGCTTTCTTT
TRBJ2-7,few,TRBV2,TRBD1,CASSAHRDRGHEQYF,TGTGCCAGCAGCGCCCACCGGGACAGGGGTCACGAGCAGTACTTC
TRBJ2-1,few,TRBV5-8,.,CASRPGPTSGNEQFF,TGTGCCAGCAGACCGGGACCCACGTCGGGCAATGAGCAGTTCTTC
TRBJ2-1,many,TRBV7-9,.,CASSLVNLGQNKKEQFF,TGTGCCAGCAGCTTAGTCAACCTGGGGCAGAATAAAAAAGAGCAGTTCTTC
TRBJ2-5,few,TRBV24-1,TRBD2,CATSDDGAGGRETQYF,TGTGCCACCAGTGATGACGGGGCGGGGGGGCGAGAGACCCAGTACTTC
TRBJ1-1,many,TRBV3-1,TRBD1,CASSQGLQGYTEAFF,TGTGCCAGCAGCCAGGGGCTACAGGGGTATACTGAAGCTTTCTTT
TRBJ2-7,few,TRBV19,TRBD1,CASSIAQGLYEQYF,TGTGCCAGTAGTATAGCACAGGGGCTCTACGAGCAGTACTTC
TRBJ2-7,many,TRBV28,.,CASLHPRHYEQYF,TGTGCCAGCCTCCACCCTCGCCACTACGAGCAGTACTTC
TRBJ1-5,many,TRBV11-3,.,CASSHNQPQHF,TGTGCCAGCAGCCACAATCAGCCCCAGCATTTT
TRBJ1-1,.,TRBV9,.,CASSVWTANTEAFF,TGTGCCAGCAGCGTATGGACGGCAAACACTGAAGCTTTCTTT
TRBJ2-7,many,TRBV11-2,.,CASSLGTIEQYF,TGTGCCAGCAGCCTCGGGACAATCGAGCAGTACTTC